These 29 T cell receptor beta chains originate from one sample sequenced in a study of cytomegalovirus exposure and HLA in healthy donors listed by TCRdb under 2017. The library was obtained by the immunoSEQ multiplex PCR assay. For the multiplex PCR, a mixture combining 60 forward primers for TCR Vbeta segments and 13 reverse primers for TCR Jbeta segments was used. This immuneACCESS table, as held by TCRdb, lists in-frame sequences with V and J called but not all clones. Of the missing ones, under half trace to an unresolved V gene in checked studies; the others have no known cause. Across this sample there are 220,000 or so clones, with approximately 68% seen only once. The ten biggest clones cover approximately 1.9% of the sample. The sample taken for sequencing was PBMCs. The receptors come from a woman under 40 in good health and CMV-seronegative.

The CDR3 DNA reads as TGCGCCAGCAGCTTGGTTGCGGCAGACTATGGCTACACCTTC. Protein sequence: CASSLVAADYGYTF. V and J are TRBV5-1 and TRBJ1-2; no reliable D call. The CDR3 runs to 14 residues. Trimming left V 0 bases short and J 3 bases short, with 9 bases between. Germline lookup yields CDR1 SGHRS and CDR2 YFSETQ.

Here the CDR3 reads CASSDQGNGGNQPQHF. The DNA of the CDR3 is TGTGCCAGCAGTGACCAGGGGAATGGAGGCAATCAGCCCCAGCATTTT. The J gene is TRBJ1-5, the V gene TRBV2; D may be TRBD1 (6 bases). The CDR3 runs to 16 residues. The germline gives CDR1 SNHLY, CDR2 FYNNEI. Trimming took 3 bases from V and 2 from J, leaving 14 bases between them.

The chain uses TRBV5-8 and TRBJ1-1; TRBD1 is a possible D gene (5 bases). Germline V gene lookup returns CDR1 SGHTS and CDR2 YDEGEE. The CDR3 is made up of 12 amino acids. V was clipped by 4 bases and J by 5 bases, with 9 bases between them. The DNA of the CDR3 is TGTGCCAGCAGCCAACGGACAACTGAAGCTTTCTTT. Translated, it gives CASSQRTTEAFF.

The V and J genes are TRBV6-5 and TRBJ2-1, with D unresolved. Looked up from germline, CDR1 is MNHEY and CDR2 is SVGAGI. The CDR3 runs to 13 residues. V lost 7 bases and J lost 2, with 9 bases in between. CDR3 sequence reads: CASKVGPYNEQFF. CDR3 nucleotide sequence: TGTGCCAGCAAGGTGGGCCCCTACAATGAGCAGTTCTTC.

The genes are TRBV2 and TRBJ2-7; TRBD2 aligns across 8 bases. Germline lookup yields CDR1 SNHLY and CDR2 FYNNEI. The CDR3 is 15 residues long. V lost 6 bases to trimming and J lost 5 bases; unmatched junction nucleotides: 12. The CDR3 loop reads CASSPRVAGTNEQYF. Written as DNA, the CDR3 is TGTGCCAGCAGCCCGCGGGTAGCGGGAACAAACGAGCAGTACTTC.

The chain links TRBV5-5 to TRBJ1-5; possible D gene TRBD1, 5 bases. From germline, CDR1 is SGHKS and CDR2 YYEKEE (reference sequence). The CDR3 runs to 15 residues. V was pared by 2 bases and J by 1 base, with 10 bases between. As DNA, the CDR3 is TGTGCCAGCAGCTTAGAGGCAGGGAGCAATCAGCCCCAGCATTTT. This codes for CASSLEAGSNQPQHF.

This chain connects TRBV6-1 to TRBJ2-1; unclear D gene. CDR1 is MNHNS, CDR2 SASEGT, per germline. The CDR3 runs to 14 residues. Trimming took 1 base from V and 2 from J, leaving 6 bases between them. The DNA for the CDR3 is TGTGCCAGCAGTGAAGGGAGCACCTACAATGAGCAGTTCTTC. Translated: CASSEGSTYNEQFF.

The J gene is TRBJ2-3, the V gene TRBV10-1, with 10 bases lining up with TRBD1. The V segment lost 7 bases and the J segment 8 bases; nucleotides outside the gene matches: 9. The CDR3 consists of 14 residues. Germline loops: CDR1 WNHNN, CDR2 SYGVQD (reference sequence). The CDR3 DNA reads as TGCGCCAGCACCGCCGGGACAGGGGAGGGTACGCAGTATTTT. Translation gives CASTAGTGEGTQYF.

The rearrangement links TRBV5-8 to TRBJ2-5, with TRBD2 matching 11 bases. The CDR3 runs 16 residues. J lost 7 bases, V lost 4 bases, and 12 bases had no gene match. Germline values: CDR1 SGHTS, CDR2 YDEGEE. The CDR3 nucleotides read TGTGCCAGCAGCGGGGCTAGCGGGAGGAGTTATGCGACCCAGTACTTC. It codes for CASSGASGRSYATQYF. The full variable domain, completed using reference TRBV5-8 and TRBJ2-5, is EAGVTQSPTHLIKTRGQQATLRCSPISGHTSVYWYQQALGLGLQFLLWYDEGEERNRGNFPPRFSGRQFPNYSSELNVNALELEDSALYLCASSGASGRSYATQYFGPGTRLLVL.

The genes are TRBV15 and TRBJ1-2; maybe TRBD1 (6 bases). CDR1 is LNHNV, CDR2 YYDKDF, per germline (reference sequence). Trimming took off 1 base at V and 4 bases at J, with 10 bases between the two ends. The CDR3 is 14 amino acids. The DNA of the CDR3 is TGTGCCACCAGCAGAGGTGGACAGAGCTATGGCTACACCTTC. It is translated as CATSRGGQSYGYTF.

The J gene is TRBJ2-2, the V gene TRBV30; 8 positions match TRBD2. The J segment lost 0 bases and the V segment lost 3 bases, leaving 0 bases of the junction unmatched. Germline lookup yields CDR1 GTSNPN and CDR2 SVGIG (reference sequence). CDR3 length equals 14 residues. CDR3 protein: CAWRAGANTGELFF. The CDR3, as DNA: TGTGCCTGGAGAGCGGGGGCGAACACCGGGGAGCTGTTTTTT.

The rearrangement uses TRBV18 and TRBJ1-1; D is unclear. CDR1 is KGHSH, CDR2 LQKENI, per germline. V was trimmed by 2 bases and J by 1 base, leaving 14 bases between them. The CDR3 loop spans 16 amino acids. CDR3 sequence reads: CASSPESGGTNTEAFF. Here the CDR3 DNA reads TGTGCCAGCTCACCAGAATCGGGAGGAACGAACACTGAAGCTTTCTTT.

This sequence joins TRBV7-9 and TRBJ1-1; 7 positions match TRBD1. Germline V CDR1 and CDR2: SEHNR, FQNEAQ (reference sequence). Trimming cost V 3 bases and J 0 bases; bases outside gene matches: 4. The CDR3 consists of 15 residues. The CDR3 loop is CASSLGQTVNTEAFF. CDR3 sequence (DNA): TGTGCCAGCAGCTTGGGACAGACAGTGAACACTGAAGCTTTCTTT.

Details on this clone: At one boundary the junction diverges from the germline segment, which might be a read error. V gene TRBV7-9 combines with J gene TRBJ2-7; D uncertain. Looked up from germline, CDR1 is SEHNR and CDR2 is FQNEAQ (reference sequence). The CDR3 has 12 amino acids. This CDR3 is CSSSLSFWEQYF. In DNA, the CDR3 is TGTTCCAGCAGCCTATCTTTCTGGGAGCAGTACTTC.

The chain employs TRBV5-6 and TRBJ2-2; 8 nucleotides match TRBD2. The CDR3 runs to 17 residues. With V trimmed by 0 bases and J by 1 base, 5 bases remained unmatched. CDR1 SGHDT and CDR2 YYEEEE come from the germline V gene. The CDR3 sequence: CASSLAGLAGNTGELFF. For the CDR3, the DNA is TGTGCCAGCAGCTTGGCCGGGCTAGCGGGGAACACCGGGGAGCTGTTTTTT.

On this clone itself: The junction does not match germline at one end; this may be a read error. CDR3: CATSLDIWIAGITDTQYF. CDR3 nucleotides: TGTGCCACCAGCTTGGATATTTGGATAGCGGGGATCACAGATACGCAGTATTTT. This chain connects TRBV5-4 to TRBJ2-3, with 8 positions matching TRBD2. Germline V CDR1 and CDR2: SGHNT, YYREEE (reference sequence). The length of the CDR3 is 18 residues.

The chain's CDR3 is CASSLTGTEQETQYF. In DNA form, the CDR3 reads TGCGCCAGCAGCCTGACCGGGACAGAACAAGAGACCCAGTACTTC. The chain has TRBV5-1 and TRBJ2-5, with 7 bases identical to TRBD1. The junction had 8 bases not matched to a gene; V was cut back by 4 bases and J by 2 bases. Per the germline V gene, CDR1 is SGHRS and CDR2 is YFSETQ. The CDR3 consists of 15 residues. Variable domain in full (rest from reference TRBV5-1 and TRBJ2-5): KAGVTQTPRYLIKTRGQQVTLSCSPISGHRSVSWYQQTPGQGLQFLFEYFSETQRNKGNFPGRFSGRQFSNSRSEMNVSTLELGDSALYLCASSLTGTEQETQYFGPGTRLLVL.

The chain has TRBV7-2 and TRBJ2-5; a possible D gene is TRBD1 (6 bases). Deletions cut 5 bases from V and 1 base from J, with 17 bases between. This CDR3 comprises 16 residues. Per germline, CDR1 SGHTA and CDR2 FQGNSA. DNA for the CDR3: TGTGCCAGCAGCCCCCCTCTTAGGGGGTCCCAAGAGACCCAGTACTTC. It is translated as CASSPPLRGSQETQYF.

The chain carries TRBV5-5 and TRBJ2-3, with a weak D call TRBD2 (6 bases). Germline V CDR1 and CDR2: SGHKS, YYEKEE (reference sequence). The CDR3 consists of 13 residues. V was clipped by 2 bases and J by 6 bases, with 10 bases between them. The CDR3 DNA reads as TGTGCCAGCAGCTTCCAGGGAGGCGATACGCAGTATTTT. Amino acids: CASSFQGGDTQYF.

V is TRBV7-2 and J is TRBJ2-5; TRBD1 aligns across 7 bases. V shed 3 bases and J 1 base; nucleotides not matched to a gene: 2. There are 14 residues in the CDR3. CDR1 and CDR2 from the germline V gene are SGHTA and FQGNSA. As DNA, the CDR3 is TGTGCCAGCAGCTTTGGGACAGTCCAAGAGACCCAGTACTTC. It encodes CASSFGTVQETQYF.

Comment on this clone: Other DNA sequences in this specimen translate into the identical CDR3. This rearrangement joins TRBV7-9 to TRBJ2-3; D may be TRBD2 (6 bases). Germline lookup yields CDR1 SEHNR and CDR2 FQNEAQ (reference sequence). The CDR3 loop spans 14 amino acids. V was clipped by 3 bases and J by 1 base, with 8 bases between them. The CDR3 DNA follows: TGTGCCAGCAGCTTCGGAGGGGGCACAGATACGCAGTATTTT. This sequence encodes CASSFGGGTDTQYF. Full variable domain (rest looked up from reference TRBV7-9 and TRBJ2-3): DTGVSQNPRHKITKRGQNVTFRCDPISEHNRLYWYRQTLGQGPEFLTYFQNEAQLEKSRLLSDRFSAERPKGSFSTLEIQRTEQGDSAMYLCASSFGGGTDTQYFGPGTRLTVL.

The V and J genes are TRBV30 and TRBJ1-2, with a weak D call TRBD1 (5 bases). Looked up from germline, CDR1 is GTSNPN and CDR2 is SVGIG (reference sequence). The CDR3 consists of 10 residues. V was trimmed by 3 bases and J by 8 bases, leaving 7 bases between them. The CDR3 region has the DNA TGTGCCTGGAGGGGGCTGGGCTACACCTTC. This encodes CAWRGLGYTF.

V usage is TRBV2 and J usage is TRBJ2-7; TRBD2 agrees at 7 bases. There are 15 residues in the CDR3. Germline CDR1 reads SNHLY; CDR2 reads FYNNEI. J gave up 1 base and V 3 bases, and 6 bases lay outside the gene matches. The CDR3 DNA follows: TGTGCCAGCAGTGACGGGACTACACTATCCTACGAGCAGTACTTC. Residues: CASSDGTTLSYEQYF.

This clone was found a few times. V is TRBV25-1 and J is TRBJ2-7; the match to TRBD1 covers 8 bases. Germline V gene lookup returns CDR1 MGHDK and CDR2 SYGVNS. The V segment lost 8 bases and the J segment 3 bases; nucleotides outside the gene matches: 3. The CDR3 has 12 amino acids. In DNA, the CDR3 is TGTGCCAGCGGAGACAGGGGCTACGAGCAGTACTTC. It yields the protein CASGDRGYEQYF.

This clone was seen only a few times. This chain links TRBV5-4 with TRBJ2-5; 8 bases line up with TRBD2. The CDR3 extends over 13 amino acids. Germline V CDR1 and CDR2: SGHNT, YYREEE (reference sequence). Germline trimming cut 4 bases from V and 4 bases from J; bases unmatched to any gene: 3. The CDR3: CASSVGLGETQYF. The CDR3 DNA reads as TGTGCCAGCAGCGTGGGACTAGGAGAGACCCAGTACTTC.

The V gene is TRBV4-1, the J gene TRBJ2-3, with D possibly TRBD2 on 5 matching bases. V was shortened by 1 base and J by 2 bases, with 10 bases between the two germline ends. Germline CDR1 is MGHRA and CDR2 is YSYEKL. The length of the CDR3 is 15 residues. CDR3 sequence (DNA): TGCGCCAGCAGCCAAGCGGGGTTCGACACAGATACGCAGTATTTT. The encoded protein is CASSQAGFDTDTQYF.

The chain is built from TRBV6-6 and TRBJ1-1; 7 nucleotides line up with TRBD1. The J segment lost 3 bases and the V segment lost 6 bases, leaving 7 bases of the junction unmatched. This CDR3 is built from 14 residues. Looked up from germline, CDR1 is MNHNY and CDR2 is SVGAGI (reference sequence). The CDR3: CASSSRQGDTEAFF. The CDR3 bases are TGTGCCAGCAGCTCCCGACAGGGAGACACTGAAGCTTTCTTT.

The CDR3 sequence: CSVGTGGNTIYF. DNA of the CDR3: TGCAGCGTGGGGACAGGGGGAAACACCATATATTTT. The chain couples TRBV29-1 to TRBJ1-3, with TRBD1 identical over 9 bases. Trimming took 6 bases from V and 4 from J; bases not matched to a gene: 1. In germline, CDR1 is SQVTM, CDR2 ANQGSEA. This CDR3 spans 12 amino acids.

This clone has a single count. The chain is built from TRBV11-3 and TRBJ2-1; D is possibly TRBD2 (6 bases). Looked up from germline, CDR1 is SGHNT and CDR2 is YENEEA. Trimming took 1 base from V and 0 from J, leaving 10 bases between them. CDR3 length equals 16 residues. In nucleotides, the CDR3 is TGTGCCAGCAGCTTAGGAGGAGGGATCTCCTACAATGAGCAGTTCTTC. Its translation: CASSLGGGISYNEQFF.